The 31 T cell receptor beta chains below were found in one sample sequenced in a study of PD-1 blockade in classical Hodgkin lymphoma. Produced via immunoSEQ multiplex PCR; TCRdb's table is partial and in-frame only. The sample comprises 10,000 to 15,000 clones, 70% to 85% of which are singletons, and approximately 1.4% rests with the top ten. Each patient's relapse followed autologous stem cell transplantation, and brentuximab vedotin exposure varied. Purification of CD4+ T cells from thawed PBMCs was achieved by magnetic negative selection. The sequencing here drew on CD4+ T cells from blood, taken at baseline. The receptor source for this set is a human donor with classical Hodgkin lymphoma.

The chain couples TRBV29-1 to TRBJ1-6, with 9 positions matching TRBD1. The CDR3 loop spans 15 amino acids. V dropped 7 bases and J dropped 9; count of bases not matched to a gene: 13. CDR1 and CDR2 (germline): SQVTM, ANQGSEA. CDR3 in DNA: TGCAGCGCCTCTGAAGGGGGACAGGGAGCTTCACCCCTCCACTTT. It is translated as CSASEGGQGASPLHF. The full variable domain, rest sourced from reference TRBV29-1 and TRBJ1-6, is SAVISQKPSRDICQRGTSLTIQCQVDSQVTMMFWYRQQPGQSLTLIATANQGSEATYESGFVIDKFPISRPNLTFSTLTVSNMSPEDSSIYLCSASEGGQGASPLHFGNGTRLTVT.

The V and J genes are TRBV9 and TRBJ2-7; D is perhaps TRBD2 (6 bases). CDR1 is SGDLS, CDR2 YYNGEE, per germline. The CDR3 totals 15 residues. Trimming cost V 3 bases and J 4 bases, with 17 bases left between them. The CDR3 here is CASSGDRASVYEQYF. CDR3 bases: TGTGCCAGCAGCGGGGATCGGGCTAGCGTTTACGAGCAGTACTTC.

The chain recombines TRBV4-2 with TRBJ2-5, with D uncertain. Near its end, the DNA agrees better with TRBJ2-7, so the J call may be wrong. Germline V gene data show CDR1 as LGHNA and CDR2 as YNFKEQ. This CDR3 comprises 15 residues. The CDR3 spells CASSQGGSTYYEQYF. The CDR3 coding sequence is TGTGCCAGCAGCCAAGGTGGTTCTACGTACTACGAGCAGTACTTC.

This clone has just one count. The rearrangement uses TRBV4-3 and TRBJ1-2, with 7 bases matching TRBD1. Germline V gene sequence: CDR1 LGHNA, CDR2 YSLEER. The CDR3 has 15 residues. V shed 4 bases, J shed 8 bases, and the junction held 13 bases outside the gene matches. The CDR3 DNA reads TGCGCCAGCAGCCTAGACCGGGACAGCGTACGGGGCTACACCTTC. Translated: CASSLDRDSVRGYTF.

The CDR3 loop reads CASSPSGQSNSPLHF. As DNA, the CDR3 is TGTGCCAGCAGCCCGTCGGGACAGTCTAATTCACCCCTCCACTTT. The genes are TRBV14 and TRBJ1-6; 7 nucleotides line up with TRBD1. The CDR3 sequence is 15 residues long. The germline CDR1 and CDR2 sequences are SGHDN and FVKESK. Unmatched junction bases numbered 6, after V lost 4 bases and J lost 6 bases.

The V call is TRBV19, the J call TRBJ2-5; tentatively, D is TRBD1 (5 bases). V was shortened by 6 bases and J by 4 bases, with 15 bases between the two germline ends. Per the germline V gene, CDR1 is LNHDA and CDR2 is SQIVND (reference sequence). The CDR3 runs to 14 residues. This CDR3 reads CASSLGQVAETQYF. The CDR3 nucleotides read TGTGCCAGTAGCTTGGGGCAGGTCGCAGAGACCCAGTACTTC.

The chain carries TRBV5-6 and TRBJ2-3; 8 bases line up with TRBD1. Germline V lookup: CDR1 SGHDT, CDR2 YYEEEE. This CDR3 has 16 amino acids. The ends lost 1 base at V and 2 bases at J; junction bases unmatched: 6. This chain's CDR3 is CASSLRWTGYTDTQYF. The CDR3 DNA follows: TGTGCCAGCAGCTTGAGATGGACAGGGTACACAGATACGCAGTATTTT. Complete variable domain (other parts from reference TRBV5-6 and TRBJ2-3): DAGVTQSPTHLIKTRGQQVTLRCSPKSGHDTVSWYQQALGQGPQFIFQYYEEEERQRGNFPDRFSGHQFPNYSSELNVNALLLGDSALYLCASSLRWTGYTDTQYFGPGTRLTVL.

This clone was found once. V gene TRBV29-1 combines with J gene TRBJ1-4; 9 bases align to TRBD1. CDR3 length: 14 residues. CDR1 and CDR2 from the germline V gene are SQVTM and ANQGSEA. Unmatched junction bases numbered 6, after V lost 5 bases and J lost 5 bases. Here the CDR3 DNA reads TGCAGCGTTAAGGCGGGACAGGGAAATGAAAAACTGTTTTTT. This translates into CSVKAGQGNEKLFF.

As concerns this clone: The same CDR3 also results from other DNA sequences found in this sample. The J gene is TRBJ1-4, the V gene TRBV27, with D tentatively TRBD1 (5 bases). The V and J ends lost 6 bases and 0 bases respectively, with 11 bases between them. This CDR3 is 15 amino acids long. The germline CDR1 and CDR2 sequences are MNHEY and SMNVEV (reference sequence). The CDR3 coding sequence is TGTGCCAGCAGCCTTCAGGGTGCAACTAATGAAAAACTGTTTTTT. This encodes CASSLQGATNEKLFF.

The rearrangement joins TRBV21-1 to TRBJ2-5; the table names TRBD2, a call not compared with the DNA. TRBV21-1 is a pseudogene locus. The CDR3 extends over 14 amino acids. CDR3 loop: CASSLSRGRETQYF. DNA for the CDR3: TGTGCCAGCAGCCTCTCCCGGGGGAGAGAGACCCAGTACTTC.

This clone came up once. The CDR3 region has the DNA TGTGCCAGCAGGGGGGCAGGGGCTGACTATGGCTACACCTTC. Protein sequence: CASRGAGADYGYTF. V is TRBV6-5 and J is TRBJ1-2; D possibly corresponds to TRBD1 (6 bases). Germline V gene lookup returns CDR1 MNHEY and CDR2 SVGAGI. The V gene lost 6 bases and the J gene lost 3 bases, with 14 bases spanning the gap. The CDR3 spans 14 residues.

This chain joins TRBV7-6 and TRBJ1-4, with unresolved D. Germline CDR1 and CDR2: SGHVS and FNYEAQ. With 1 base removed from V and 5 bases from J, the gap between germline ends came to 11 bases. The CDR3 spans 15 residues. CDR3 in amino acids: CASSLGVGNNEKLFF. Here the CDR3 DNA reads TGTGCCAGCAGCTTAGGCGTCGGAAACAATGAAAAACTGTTTTTT.

The rearrangement joins TRBV27 to TRBJ1-2; D is undetermined. The germline gives CDR1 MNHEY, CDR2 SMNVEV (reference sequence). V lost 2 bases and J 0 bases, leaving 4 bases between the germline ends. The CDR3 is made up of 13 amino acids. The CDR3 DNA reads TGTGCCAGCAGTTTAAGGACTAACTATGGCTACACCTTC. Residues: CASSLRTNYGYTF.

The chain combines TRBV19 with TRBJ2-5; D tentatively fits TRBD1 or TRBD2 (5 bases each). From germline, CDR1 is LNHDA and CDR2 SQIVND (reference sequence). With 5 bases removed from V and 1 base from J, the gap between germline ends came to 14 bases. The CDR3 runs 15 residues. This CDR3 reads CASSFGDGPQETQYF. DNA for the CDR3: TGTGCCAGTAGTTTCGGGGACGGACCCCAAGAGACCCAGTACTTC.

This chain joins TRBV29-1 and TRBJ2-5, with 8 bases identical to TRBD1. The end of the DNA aligns better with TRBJ2-7, so the J call may be wrong. The germline V gene encodes CDR1 SQVTM and CDR2 ANQGSEA. This CDR3 region has 13 residues. CDR3 coding DNA: TGCAGCGTGAAAGCCGGGACAGGCTACGAGCAGTACTTC. Its translation is CSVKAGTGYEQYF.

V is TRBV4-1 and J is TRBJ2-3, with a possible D match to TRBD2 (5 bases). CDR3 length: 14 residues. The germline V gene encodes CDR1 MGHRA and CDR2 YSYEKL. V was trimmed by 2 bases and J by 6 bases, leaving 12 bases between them. The CDR3 sequence is CASSQNPSSDTQYF. In DNA form, the CDR3 reads TGCGCCAGCAGCCAAAACCCTAGCAGCGATACGCAGTATTTT.

The rearrangement uses TRBV6-1 and TRBJ1-5; perhaps TRBD1 as D (5 bases). This CDR3 has 15 amino acids. From germline, CDR1 is MNHNS and CDR2 SASEGT. Trimming removed 7 bases from V and 0 bases from J, with 13 bases in between. CDR3 in amino acids: CASKFWGYSNQPQHF. In DNA, the CDR3 is TGTGCCAGCAAATTCTGGGGGTATAGCAATCAGCCCCAGCATTTT.

V usage is TRBV19 and J usage is TRBJ2-7; a weak D match, TRBD2 (6 bases). The germline gives CDR1 LNHDA, CDR2 SQIVND (reference sequence). The CDR3 contains 14 residues. Trimming took off 3 bases at V and 0 bases at J, with 9 bases between the two ends. CDR3 DNA: TGTGCCAGTAGTATCGGGACTGGCTCCTACGAGCAGTACTTC. Residues: CASSIGTGSYEQYF.

This clone was observed a single time. The V gene is TRBV6-5, the J gene TRBJ2-7; maybe TRBD1 (5 bases). The CDR3 contains 14 residues. The V gene lost 5 bases and the J gene lost 3 bases, with 14 bases spanning the gap. The germline V gene encodes CDR1 MNHEY and CDR2 SVGAGI. The CDR3, as DNA: TGTGCCAGCAGTGCCCAGGGTGTGGACTACGAGCAGTACTTC. This encodes CASSAQGVDYEQYF.

This chain links TRBV6-1 with TRBJ2-3; 13 nucleotides match TRBD2. Trimming removed 4 bases from V and 2 bases from J; junction bases left unmatched: 3. This CDR3 has 16 residues. Germline V lookup: CDR1 MNHNS, CDR2 SASEGT. As DNA, the CDR3 is TGTGCCAGCAGTGGACTAGCGGGGGGCCTCACAGATACGCAGTATTTT. Amino acids: CASSGLAGGLTDTQYF.

The rearrangement uses TRBV30 and TRBJ1-4, with 7 positions matching TRBD1. Germline V CDR1 and CDR2: GTSNPN, SVGIG (reference sequence). The V gene end was trimmed by 0 bases and the J gene end by 6 bases; junction bases not matched to a gene: 7. The CDR3 is 15 amino acids. In nucleotides, the CDR3 is TGTGCCTGGAGTGTACAAGGACAGGCCGATGAAAAACTGTTTTTT. Its translation: CAWSVQGQADEKLFF.

This chain joins TRBV11-1 and TRBJ1-4, with 9 bases identical to TRBD1. Germline V gives CDR1 SGHAT, CDR2 FQDESV (reference sequence). This CDR3 is 13 amino acids long. J gave up 6 bases and V 8 bases, and 4 bases lay outside the gene matches. The CDR3: CASRGQGDEKLFF. The CDR3 DNA reads TGTGCCAGCCGGGGACAGGGTGATGAAAAACTGTTTTTT.

Here the CDR3 reads CSVGGPRNEQFF. CDR3 DNA: TGCAGCGTTGGCGGACCCAGGAATGAGCAGTTCTTC. This chain joins TRBV29-1 and TRBJ2-1; unclear D gene. Between the trimmed V and J ends, which lost 4 bases and 7 bases, there was a span of 11 bases. The CDR3 covers 12 residues. Germline values: CDR1 SQVTM, CDR2 ANQGSEA.

The chain recombines TRBV9 with TRBJ2-4; possibly TRBD2 for D (5 bases). Looked up from germline, CDR1 is SGDLS and CDR2 is YYNGEE. V shed 7 bases and J shed 3 bases, with 11 bases lying between them. The CDR3 is made up of 13 amino acids. The CDR3 spells CASRQEGKNIQYF. In nucleotides, the CDR3 is TGTGCCAGCCGCCAAGAGGGCAAAAACATTCAGTACTTC. The complete variable domain, with remaining parts taken from reference TRBV9 and TRBJ2-4, reads DSGVTQTPKHLITATGQRVTLRCSPRSGDLSVYWYQQSLDQGLQFLIQYYNGEERAKGNILERFSAQQFPDLHSELNLSSLELGDSALYFCASRQEGKNIQYFGAGTRLSVL.

This rearrangement joins TRBV12-5 to TRBJ2-2; TRBD2 matches at 7 bases. J gave up 0 bases and V 0 bases, and 13 bases lay outside the gene matches. The germline V gene encodes CDR1 LGHNT and CDR2 FRNRAP. The CDR3 consists of 20 residues. The DNA of the CDR3 is TGTGCTAGTGGTTTGGTTTCGAGATTTGGGGGGACTACGAACACCGGGGAGCTGTTTTTT. This gives the protein CASGLVSRFGGTTNTGELFF.

The J gene is TRBJ1-1, the V gene TRBV4-3; D gene uncertain. Trimming took off 4 bases at V and 4 bases at J, with 13 bases between the two ends. The V gene's germline CDR1 is LGHNA and CDR2 YSLEER. The CDR3 is 14 amino acids. The CDR3 sequence is CASSRDTGSTEAFF. In DNA, the CDR3 is TGCGCCAGCAGCCGCGATACCGGGAGCACTGAAGCTTTCTTT.

This chain uses TRBV9 with TRBJ1-1, with D tentatively TRBD1 (5 bases). Germline CDR1 SGDLS, CDR2 YYNGEE. Trimming left V 0 bases short and J 2 bases short, with 17 bases between. The CDR3 is made up of 17 amino acids. The CDR3 sequence: CASSVGAGGPGNTEAFF. Here the CDR3 DNA reads TGTGCCAGCAGCGTAGGCGCTGGGGGACCTGGAAACACTGAAGCTTTCTTT.

The chain has TRBV4-2 and TRBJ2-7, with D tentatively TRBD1 or TRBD2 (5 bases each). From germline, CDR1 is LGHNA and CDR2 YNFKEQ. The V end lost 4 bases, the J end lost 3 bases, and 19 bases lay between the germline ends. This CDR3 is built from 16 residues. CDR3 DNA sequence: TGTGCCAGCAGCCTAGACGACGGGACGCAATTCTACGAGCAGTACTTC. The encoded protein is CASSLDDGTQFYEQYF.

V gene TRBV6-5 combines with J gene TRBJ2-5, with 7 bases lining up with TRBD1. Trimming removed 0 bases from V and 4 bases from J; junction bases left unmatched: 2. The CDR3 is made up of 14 amino acids. Germline CDR1 is MNHEY and CDR2 is SVGAGI. CDR3 bases: TGTGCCAGCAGTTACTCGACAGGGAGAGAGACCCAGTACTTC. Translation: CASSYSTGRETQYF.

This sequence joins TRBV10-1 and TRBJ2-7; D is unresolved. The CDR3 has 14 amino acids. Trimming shortened V by 5 bases and J by 6 bases, and 17 bases separated the two germline ends. The V gene's germline CDR1 is WNHNN and CDR2 SYGVQD (reference sequence). Here the CDR3 DNA reads TGCGCCAGCAGTCCTACCAGACACTTTCTCGAGCAGTACTTC. Encoded protein: CASSPTRHFLEQYF.

For the CDR3, the DNA is TGTGCCAGCAGCGTAACCGGGGACAGTCTAATAGAAGCTTTCTTT. It codes for CASSVTGDSLIEAFF. V usage is TRBV9 and J usage is TRBJ1-1; TRBD1 aligns across 7 bases. Germline lookup yields CDR1 SGDLS and CDR2 YYNGEE. This CDR3 has 15 residues. J was trimmed by 8 bases and V by 1 base; bases with no gene match: 11.